What follows are 31 T cell receptor beta chains derived from one specimen sequenced in a study of T cell responses to AZD1222 COVID-19 vaccine. TCRdb keeps only in-frame clones here, not all; method: immunoSEQ multiplex PCR. The sample holds more than 90,000 clones; around 87% are singletons and the top ten take about 9.4%. Source: peripheral blood, taken 28 days after the second AZD1222 dose. Receptors originate from an adult who received the AZD1222 COVID-19 vaccine.

In its sample, this clone was seen a few times. The DNA of the CDR3 is TGTGCCAGCAGCTTGGCAGATACGCAGTATTTT. As protein: CASSLADTQYF. The genes are TRBV7-9 and TRBJ2-3; D is uncertain. Trimming cost V 3 bases and J 4 bases, with 2 bases left between them. This CDR3 region has 11 residues. Germline CDR1 is SEHNR and CDR2 is FQNEAQ (reference sequence).

The genes are TRBV11-2 and TRBJ2-5; TRBD1 matches at 9 bases. The V gene end was trimmed by 5 bases and the J gene end by 5 bases; junction bases not matched to a gene: 6. This CDR3 has 14 residues. Germline-derived CDR1 and CDR2 are SGHAT and FQNNGV. The chain's CDR3 is CASSQQGARETQYF. CDR3 nucleotide sequence: TGTGCCAGCAGCCAACAGGGGGCGAGGGAGACCCAGTACTTC.

The chain carries TRBV7-2 and TRBJ2-3; TRBD1 or TRBD2 may be the D gene (5 bases each). V was pared by 2 bases and J by 5 bases, with 17 bases between. The CDR3 spans 16 residues. Per germline, CDR1 SGHTA and CDR2 FQGNSA. CDR3 DNA sequence: TGTGCCAGCAGCTTACTTATCCGGGACGGTAAAGATACGCAGTATTTT. Protein: CASSLLIRDGKDTQYF.

The J gene is TRBJ1-2, the V gene TRBV7-2; 7 nucleotides match TRBD1. Germline V gene data show CDR1 as SGHTA and CDR2 as FQGNSA. V lost 5 bases and J lost 0; bases outside the gene matches: 3. This CDR3 region has 14 residues. The CDR3: CASSETGTNYGYTF. In nucleotides, the CDR3 is TGTGCCAGCAGCGAGACAGGGACTAACTATGGCTACACCTTC.

This chain connects TRBV19 to TRBJ1-1, with D unresolved. Germline-derived CDR1 and CDR2 are LNHDA and SQIVND (reference sequence). V lost 6 bases and J lost 1, with 9 bases in between. The CDR3 has 13 residues. The CDR3 coding sequence is TGTGCCAGTAGCGTAAATAGGAACACTGAAGCTTTCTTT. Its protein product is CASSVNRNTEAFF.

This clone was seen just once. The rearrangement links TRBV6-5 to TRBJ1-3, with D hard to call. Germline CDR1 MNHEY, CDR2 SVGAGI. The CDR3 has 13 amino acids. Trimming shortened V by 9 bases and J by 0 bases, and 9 bases separated the two germline ends. CDR3 sequence reads: CASQVYSGNTIYF. The CDR3 DNA reads as TGTGCCAGTCAGGTGTACTCTGGAAACACCATATATTTT.

The chain employs TRBV19 and TRBJ1-3; D gene unclear. Germline V lookup: CDR1 LNHDA, CDR2 SQIVND (reference sequence). The CDR3 loop spans 15 amino acids. V was pared by 3 bases and J by 0 bases, with 9 bases between. The CDR3 nucleotides are TGTGCCAGTAGTATCAGCGCCATCTCTGGAAACACCATATATTTT. Its protein product is CASSISAISGNTIYF.

The chain links TRBV5-6 to TRBJ1-5; tentatively, D is TRBD1 (5 bases). This CDR3 spans 18 amino acids. Germline assignment: CDR1 SGHDT and CDR2 YYEEEE. V dropped 0 bases and J dropped 2 bases, with 18 bases sitting between them. The CDR3 spells CASSLAGAGHGGNQPQHF. CDR3 nucleotides: TGTGCCAGCAGCTTGGCCGGTGCGGGGCATGGTGGCAATCAGCCCCAGCATTTT.

The genes are TRBV19 and TRBJ1-4, with a possible D match to TRBD1 (6 bases). CDR1 and CDR2 (germline): LNHDA, SQIVND (reference sequence). Trimming removed 5 bases from V and 8 bases from J, with 15 bases in between. This CDR3 comprises 14 residues. CDR3 bases: TGTGCCAGTAGTCCTTGGGGGGCAGGGGAAAAACTGTTTTTT. Protein: CASSPWGAGEKLFF.

A few counts support this clone. The gene calls are TRBV3-1 (or the pseudogene TRBV3-2) and TRBJ2-5; 11 bases align to TRBD2. Germline V gene data show CDR1 as LGHDT and CDR2 as YNNKEL (reference sequence). V gave up 3 bases and J gave up 4 bases; unmatched junction bases: 10. The CDR3 length is 17 residues. The CDR3 DNA follows: TGTGCCAGCAGCCAGGGTTCCGGGACTAGCGGAGTAGAGACCCAGTACTTC. Its translation: CASSQGSGTSGVETQYF.

This clone was recorded once. The chain employs TRBV5-6 and TRBJ2-5, with a possible D match to TRBD2 (6 bases). Germline CDR1 reads SGHDT; CDR2 reads YYEEEE. The CDR3 runs 14 residues. V was pared by 2 bases and J by 6 bases, with 14 bases between. The CDR3 bases are TGTGCCAGCAGCTTTGGAGGGATGGTGAAGACCCAGTACTTC. It codes for CASSFGGMVKTQYF. Full variable domain (remainder filled in from reference TRBV5-6 and TRBJ2-5): DAGVTQSPTHLIKTRGQQVTLRCSPKSGHDTVSWYQQALGQGPQFIFQYYEEEERQRGNFPDRFSGHQFPNYSSELNVNALLLGDSALYLCASSFGGMVKTQYFGPGTRLLVL.

To note about this clone: One end of the junction fails to match germline, which may point to a read error. The chain has TRBV7-7 and TRBJ2-2, with D perhaps matching TRBD2 (5 bases). CDR3 length: 17 residues. Per the germline V gene, CDR1 is SSHAT and CDR2 is FNYEAQ (reference sequence). Here the CDR3 reads CASSPERLTGRAGELFF. Written as DNA, the CDR3 is TGTGCTAGCAGCCCGGAAAGACTAACTGGAAGGGCCGGGGAGCTGTTTTTT.

This chain connects TRBV2 to TRBJ2-3; the match to TRBD2 covers 11 bases. Per the germline V gene, CDR1 is SNHLY and CDR2 is FYNNEI. J gave up 5 bases and V 6 bases, and 7 bases lay outside the gene matches. The CDR3 is made up of 15 amino acids. For the CDR3, the DNA is TGTGCCAGCAGGGGAACTAGCGGGAGTCGAGATACGCAGTATTTT. Translating gives CASRGTSGSRDTQYF. The full variable domain, completed using reference TRBV2 and TRBJ2-3, is EPEVTQTPSHQVTQMGQEVILRCVPISNHLYFYWYRQILGQKVEFLVSFYNNEISEKSEIFDDQFSVERPDGSNFTLKIRSTKLEDSAMYFCASRGTSGSRDTQYFGPGTRLTVL.

The V call is TRBV30, the J call TRBJ2-1; no clear D gene. The V and J ends lost 4 bases and 10 bases respectively, with 14 bases between them. The CDR3 spans 12 residues. The germline V gene encodes CDR1 GTSNPN and CDR2 SVGIG (reference sequence). The CDR3 is CAWNRAYDEQFF. CDR3 nucleotide sequence: TGTGCCTGGAACCGGGCATACGACGAGCAGTTCTTC.

The chain recombines TRBV7-2 with TRBJ2-3; the D gene is possibly TRBD1 (6 bases). The length of the CDR3 is 15 residues. From germline, CDR1 is SGHTA and CDR2 FQGNSA. Trimming pared 4 bases from V and 6 bases from J, leaving 17 bases between. The CDR3 nucleotides read TGTGCCAGCAGCTCACAGGGTCCACCGGGGGATACGCAGTATTTT. It translates to CASSSQGPPGDTQYF.

The CDR3 sequence: CASSVGTSGPDTQYF. For the CDR3, the DNA is TGTGCCAGCAGCGTGGGGACTAGCGGCCCAGATACGCAGTATTTT. The rearrangement links TRBV9 to TRBJ2-3; 11 bases align to TRBD2. The CDR3 sequence is 15 residues long. The trim removed 2 bases at V and 4 bases at J, leaving 3 bases unmatched. Germline V gives CDR1 SGDLS, CDR2 YYNGEE.

This clone was recorded only once. The chain recombines TRBV3-1 (or the pseudogene TRBV3-2) with TRBJ1-6; D might be TRBD1 (5 bases). Germline CDR1 reads LGHDT; CDR2 reads YNNKEL (reference sequence). Between the trimmed V and J ends, which lost 0 bases and 9 bases, there was a span of 12 bases. The CDR3 runs to 15 residues. In DNA form, the CDR3 reads TGTGCCAGCAGCCAAGATGGCAGGGAGAGTTCACCCCTCCACTTT. It codes for CASSQDGRESSPLHF.

The chain joins TRBV7-2 to TRBJ2-3; 8 bases map to TRBD2. In germline, CDR1 is SGHTA, CDR2 FQGNSA. V dropped 1 base and J dropped 6; count of bases not matched to a gene: 6. The length of the CDR3 is 15 residues. The chain's CDR3 is CASSLGGTRGDTQYF. The CDR3 DNA follows: TGTGCCAGCAGCTTAGGGGGGACTAGAGGGGATACGCAGTATTTT.

V usage is TRBV2 and J usage is TRBJ1-1, with 8 bases that match TRBD1. Trimming cost V 6 bases and J 3 bases; bases outside gene matches: 6. The CDR3 is made up of 14 amino acids. CDR1 is SNHLY, CDR2 FYNNEI, per germline. This CDR3 reads CASSDRGRDTEAFF. The CDR3 nucleotides are TGTGCCAGCAGCGACAGGGGCCGGGACACTGAAGCTTTCTTT.

This clone was counted only a few times. The same CDR3 also results from other DNA sequences found in this sample. The chain combines TRBV5-1 with TRBJ2-7, with D unresolved. This CDR3 is built from 14 residues. Trimming took 0 bases from V and 0 from J, leaving 7 bases between them. Looked up from germline, CDR1 is SGHRS and CDR2 is YFSETQ. The CDR3 is CASSLDQNSYEQYF. The CDR3 nucleotides read TGCGCCAGCAGCTTGGACCAAAACTCCTACGAGCAGTACTTC.

The V and J genes are TRBV5-1 and TRBJ1-2, with D uncertain. The V gene lost 4 bases and the J gene lost 1 base, with 8 bases spanning the gap. This CDR3 has 13 residues. Germline-derived CDR1 and CDR2 are SGHRS and YFSETQ. CDR3 coding DNA: TGCGCCAGCAGCCCGGGTGTTAACTATGGCTACACCTTC. Amino acid sequence: CASSPGVNYGYTF.

This rearrangement joins TRBV27 to TRBJ1-1; the D gene is possibly TRBD1 (6 bases). The ends were cut back, 10 bases at V and 6 bases at J, with 18 bases in the middle. The CDR3 is 13 residues long. Germline CDR1 is MNHEY and CDR2 is SMNVEV (reference sequence). CDR3 nucleotide sequence: TGTGCCACTATGACAGGTCTGTCGGCTGAAGCTTTCTTT. Residues: CATMTGLSAEAFF.

This sequence joins TRBV7-2 and TRBJ2-5; D remains ambiguous. Germline loops: CDR1 SGHTA, CDR2 FQGNSA. CDR3 size: 13 residues. The V end was cut by 3 bases, the J end by 5 bases, with 10 bases between. CDR3 DNA sequence: TGTGCCAGCAGCTTTCCCCCGCTGGAGACCCAGTACTTC. Its protein is CASSFPPLETQYF.

V is TRBV5-4 and J is TRBJ1-4; TRBD1 aligns across 8 bases. Germline lookup yields CDR1 SGHNT and CDR2 YYREEE (reference sequence). This CDR3 is built from 15 residues. V dropped 4 bases and J dropped 4; count of bases not matched to a gene: 6. The CDR3 reads CASSIGQGLNEKLFF. The CDR3 DNA is TGTGCCAGCAGCATCGGACAGGGTCTTAATGAAAAACTGTTTTTT.

This chain joins TRBV25-1 and TRBJ2-3, with 8 bases fitting TRBD2. CDR3 size: 14 residues. J lost 5 bases, V lost 5 bases, and 6 bases had no gene match. Germline loops: CDR1 MGHDK, CDR2 SYGVNS. CDR3 nucleotide sequence: TGTGCCAGCAGTCCCCGGACTAGCCAAGATACGCAGTATTTT. Translated: CASSPRTSQDTQYF. The variable domain in full, completed from reference TRBV25-1 and TRBJ2-3, reads EADIYQTPRYLVIGTGKKITLECSQTMGHDKMYWYQQDPGMELHLIHYSYGVNSTEKGDLSSESTVSRIRTEHFPLTLESARPSHTSQYLCASSPRTSQDTQYFGPGTRLTVL.

CDR3 protein: CASERQNTEAFF. In DNA, the CDR3 is TGTGCCAGCGAGAGGCAGAACACTGAAGCTTTCTTT. V usage is TRBV28 and J usage is TRBJ1-1; D unresolved. Trimming cost V 8 bases and J 1 base, with 8 bases left between them. The germline CDR1 and CDR2 sequences are MDHEN and SYDVKM. The CDR3 has 12 residues.

This chain connects TRBV7-9 to TRBJ1-2; maybe TRBD1 (5 bases). This CDR3 contains 14 residues. V was trimmed by 5 bases and J by 2 bases, leaving 12 bases between them. Germline CDR1 reads SEHNR; CDR2 reads FQNEAQ (reference sequence). Here the CDR3 reads CASSPGGSNYGYTF. DNA of the CDR3: TGTGCCAGCAGCCCCGGGGGGTCGAACTATGGCTACACCTTC.

The V gene is TRBV11-2, the J gene TRBJ2-7, with 7 nucleotides matching TRBD1. This CDR3 region has 16 residues. CDR1 is SGHAT, CDR2 FQNNGV, per germline. V was pared by 1 base and J by 0 bases, with 6 bases of the junction left unmatched. The CDR3 protein is CASSLARDSSSYEQYF. For the CDR3, the DNA is TGTGCCAGCAGCTTAGCCCGGGACAGCAGCTCCTACGAGCAGTACTTC.

V gene TRBV5-4 combines with J gene TRBJ2-7; tentative D call: TRBD1 (5 bases). The germline V gene encodes CDR1 SGHNT and CDR2 YYREEE (reference sequence). Between the trimmed V and J ends, which lost 5 bases and 4 bases, there was a span of 7 bases. The CDR3 covers 11 residues. Here the CDR3 DNA reads TGTGCCAGCAGTAACAGGTACGAGCAGTACTTC. This gives the protein CASSNRYEQYF.

This chain links TRBV5-4 with TRBJ1-1, with D unclear. The germline gives CDR1 SGHNT, CDR2 YYREEE (reference sequence). Between the trimmed V and J ends, which lost 1 base and 8 bases, there was a span of 30 bases. CDR3 length: 19 amino acids. CDR3 DNA: TGTGCCAGCAGCTTGATGAGATCGAGCTTAGGATTGTTGGTCAGCGAAGCTTTCTTT. Encoded protein: CASSLMRSSLGLLVSEAFF.

The genes are TRBV3-1 (or the pseudogene TRBV3-2) and TRBJ1-2; D ambiguous. V was clipped by 4 bases and J by 2 bases, with 11 bases between them. The germline gives CDR1 LGHDT, CDR2 YNNKEL (reference sequence). The CDR3 sequence is 14 residues long. CDR3 DNA: TGTGCCAGCAGCCCCGACACCGCGAACTATGGCTACACCTTC. Amino acids: CASSPDTANYGYTF.